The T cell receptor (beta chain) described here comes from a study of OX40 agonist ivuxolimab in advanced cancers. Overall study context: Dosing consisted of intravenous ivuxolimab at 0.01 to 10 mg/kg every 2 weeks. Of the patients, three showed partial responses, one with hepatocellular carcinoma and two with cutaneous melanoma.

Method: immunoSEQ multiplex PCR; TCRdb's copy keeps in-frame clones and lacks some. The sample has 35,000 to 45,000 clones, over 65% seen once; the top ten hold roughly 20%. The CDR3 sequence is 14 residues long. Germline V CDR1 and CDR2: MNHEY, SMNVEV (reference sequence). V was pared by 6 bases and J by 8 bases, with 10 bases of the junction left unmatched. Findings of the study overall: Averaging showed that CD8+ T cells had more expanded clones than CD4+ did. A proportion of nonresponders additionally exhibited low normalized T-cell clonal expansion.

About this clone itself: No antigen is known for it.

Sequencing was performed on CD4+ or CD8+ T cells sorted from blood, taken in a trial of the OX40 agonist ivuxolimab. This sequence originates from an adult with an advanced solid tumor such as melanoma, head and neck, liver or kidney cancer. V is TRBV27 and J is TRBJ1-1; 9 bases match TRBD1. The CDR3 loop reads CASRGDREYNEAFF. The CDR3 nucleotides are TGTGCCAGCAGGGGGGACAGGGAGTATAACGAAGCTTTCTTT.